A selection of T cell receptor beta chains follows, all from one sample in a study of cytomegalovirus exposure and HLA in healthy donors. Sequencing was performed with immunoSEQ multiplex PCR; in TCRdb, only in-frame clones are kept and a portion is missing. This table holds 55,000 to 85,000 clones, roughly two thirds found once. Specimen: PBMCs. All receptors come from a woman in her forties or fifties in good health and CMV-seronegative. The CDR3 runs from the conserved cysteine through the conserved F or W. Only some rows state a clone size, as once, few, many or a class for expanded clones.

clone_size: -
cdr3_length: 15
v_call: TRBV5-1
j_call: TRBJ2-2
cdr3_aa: CASSRGTSDTGELFF

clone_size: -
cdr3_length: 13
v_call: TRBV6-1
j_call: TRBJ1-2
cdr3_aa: CASSLDGDYGYTF

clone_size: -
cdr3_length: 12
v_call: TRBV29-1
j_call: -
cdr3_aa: CSVLGDSYEQYF

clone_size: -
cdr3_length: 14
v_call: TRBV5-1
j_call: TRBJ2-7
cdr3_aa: CASSHGTAIYEQYF

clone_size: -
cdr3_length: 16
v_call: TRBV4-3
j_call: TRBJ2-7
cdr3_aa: CASSQDPGQGFSEQYF

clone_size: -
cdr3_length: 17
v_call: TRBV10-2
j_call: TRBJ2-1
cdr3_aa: CATSPGGGRPEYNEQFF

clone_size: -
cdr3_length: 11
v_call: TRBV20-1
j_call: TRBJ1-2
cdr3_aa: CSARGQETMYF

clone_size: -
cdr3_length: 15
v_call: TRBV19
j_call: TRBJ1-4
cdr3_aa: CATVDGGATNKKLFF

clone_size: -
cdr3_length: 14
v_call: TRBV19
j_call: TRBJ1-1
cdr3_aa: CASSMTGGYTEAFF

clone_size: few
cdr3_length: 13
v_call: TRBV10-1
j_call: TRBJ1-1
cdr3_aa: CASLRTGETEAFF

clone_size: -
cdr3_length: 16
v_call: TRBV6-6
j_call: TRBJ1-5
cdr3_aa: CASQPLVTVSNQPQHF

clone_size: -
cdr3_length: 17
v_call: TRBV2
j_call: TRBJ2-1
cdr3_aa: CDSSEALLAGGGNEQFF

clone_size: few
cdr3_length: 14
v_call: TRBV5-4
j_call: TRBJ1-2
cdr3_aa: CASSPRGDRHGYTF

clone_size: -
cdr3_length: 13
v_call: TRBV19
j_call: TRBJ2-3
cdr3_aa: CASNRQGTDTQYF

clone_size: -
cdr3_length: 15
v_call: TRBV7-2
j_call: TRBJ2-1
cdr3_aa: CASSPKTRLNNEQFF

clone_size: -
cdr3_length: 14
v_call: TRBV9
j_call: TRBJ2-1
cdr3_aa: CASSSRDWGNEQFF

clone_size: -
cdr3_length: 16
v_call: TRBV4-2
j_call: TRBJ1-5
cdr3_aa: CASSPRRTGENQPQHF

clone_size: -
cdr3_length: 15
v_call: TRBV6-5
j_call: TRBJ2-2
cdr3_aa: CASRSGTGVTGELFF

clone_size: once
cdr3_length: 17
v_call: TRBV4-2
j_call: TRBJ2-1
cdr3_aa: CASSQVVAGLAPNEQFF

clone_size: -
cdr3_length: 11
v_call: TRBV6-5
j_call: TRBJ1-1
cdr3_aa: CASSAGTEAFF